This section outlines one T cell receptor (beta chain) sequence together with its context. This entry belongs to a study of blood T cell repertoires in COVID-19. As for the study in general: PBMCs, B-cell-depleted T cells, or T cells provided the cDNA or gDNA that made up the material.

Clones were sequenced by immunoSEQ multiplex PCR, and TCRdb holds only the in-frame ones, with some missing. Of hundreds of thousands of clones listed, roughly 82% were seen once; the top ten hold approximately 4.9%. Input material: peripheral blood. The sequence came from a woman of 80 years or more with active or convalescent COVID-19.

The CDR3 DNA sequence: TGTGCCACCAGCAGAGATTGGGCAAGTCAGTACTTC. As protein: CATSRDWASQYF. V is TRBV15 and J is TRBJ2-7; the D is unclear. Germline V gives CDR1 LNHNV, CDR2 YYDKDF (reference sequence). The CDR3 sequence is 12 residues long. Trimming took off 0 bases at V and 10 bases at J, with 10 bases between the two ends.